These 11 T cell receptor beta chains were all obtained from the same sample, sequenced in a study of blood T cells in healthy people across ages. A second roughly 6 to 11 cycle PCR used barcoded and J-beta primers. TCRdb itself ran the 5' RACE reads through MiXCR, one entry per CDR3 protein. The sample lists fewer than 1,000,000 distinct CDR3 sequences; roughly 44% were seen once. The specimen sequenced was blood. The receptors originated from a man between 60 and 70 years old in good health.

The DNA for the CDR3 is TGTGCCAGCTTTCCGGATTCCTACAATGAGCAGTACTTC. Protein product: CASFPDSYNEQYF. The genes are TRBV18 and TRBJ2-5; D is undetermined. Trimming left V 7 bases short and J 11 bases short, with 20 bases between. This CDR3 is 13 amino acids long. The germline V gene has CDR1 KGHSH and CDR2 LQKENI. Full variable domain (missing parts from reference TRBV18 and TRBJ2-5): NAGVMQNPRHLVRRRGQEARLRCSPMKGHSHVYWYRQLPEEGLKFMVYLQKENIIDESGMPKERFSAEFPKEGPSILRIQQVVRGDSAAYFCASFPDSYNEQYFGPGTRLLVL.

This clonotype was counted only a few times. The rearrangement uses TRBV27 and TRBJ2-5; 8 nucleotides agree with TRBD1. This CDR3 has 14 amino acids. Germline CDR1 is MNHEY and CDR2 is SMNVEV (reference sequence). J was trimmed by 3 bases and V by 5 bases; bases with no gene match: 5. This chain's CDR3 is CASSDYRGKETQYF. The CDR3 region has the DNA TGTGCCAGCAGTGATTACAGGGGGAAAGAGACCCAGTACTTC.

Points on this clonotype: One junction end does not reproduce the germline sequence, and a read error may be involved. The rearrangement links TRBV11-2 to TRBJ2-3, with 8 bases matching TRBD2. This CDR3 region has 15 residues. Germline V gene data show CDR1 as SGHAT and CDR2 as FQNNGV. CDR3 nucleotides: TGTGCCAGCAGCAAGACTAGCGCCTGGACAGATACGCGGTATTTT. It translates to CASSKTSAWTDTRYF. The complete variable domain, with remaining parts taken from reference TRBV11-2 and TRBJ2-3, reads EAGVAQSPRYKIIEKRQSVAFWCNPISGHATLYWYQQILGQGPKLLIQFQNNGVVDDSQLPKDRFSAERLKGVDSTLKIQPAKLEDSAVYLCASSKTSAWTDTRYFGPGTRLTVL.

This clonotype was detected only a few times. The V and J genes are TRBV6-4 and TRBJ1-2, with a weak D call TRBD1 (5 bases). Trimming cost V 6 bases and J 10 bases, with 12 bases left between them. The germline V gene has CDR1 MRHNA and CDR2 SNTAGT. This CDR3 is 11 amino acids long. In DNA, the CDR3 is TGTGCCAGCAGGCAGGGAGGGACCTACACCTTC. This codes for CASRQGGTYTF.

In nucleotides, the CDR3 is TGCAGTGCCATCGACTCGGAGGCCGAAAAACTGTTTTTT. This translates into CSAIDSEAEKLFF. The V gene is TRBV20-1, the J gene TRBJ1-4; D unclear. The CDR3 spans 13 residues. The V gene's germline CDR1 is DFQATT and CDR2 SNEGSKA (reference sequence). V was pared by 6 bases and J by 8 bases, with 16 bases between.

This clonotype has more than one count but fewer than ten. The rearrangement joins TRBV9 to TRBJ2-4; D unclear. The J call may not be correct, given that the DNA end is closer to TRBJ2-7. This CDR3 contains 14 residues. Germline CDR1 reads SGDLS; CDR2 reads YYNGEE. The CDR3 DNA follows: TGTGCCAGCAGCGTAGGAGTATACTCCTACGAGCAGTACTTC. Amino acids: CASSVGVYSYEQYF.

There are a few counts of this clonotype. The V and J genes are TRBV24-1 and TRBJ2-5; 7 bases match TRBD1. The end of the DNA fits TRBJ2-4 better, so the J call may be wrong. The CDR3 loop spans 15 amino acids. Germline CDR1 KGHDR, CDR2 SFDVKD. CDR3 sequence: CATSDSTKQGNIQYF. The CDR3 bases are TGTGCCACCAGTGATTCCACAAAACAGGGGAACATTCAGTACTTC.

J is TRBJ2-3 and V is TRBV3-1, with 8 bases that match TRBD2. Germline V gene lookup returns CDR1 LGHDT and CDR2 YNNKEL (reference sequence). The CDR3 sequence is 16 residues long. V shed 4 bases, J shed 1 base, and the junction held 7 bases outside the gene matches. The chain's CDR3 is CASSPFGAGGTDTQYF. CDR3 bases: TGTGCCAGCAGCCCCTTCGGAGCGGGGGGCACAGATACGCAGTATTTT.

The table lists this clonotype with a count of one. CDR3 loop: CASRARDEQYF. The DNA for the CDR3 is TGTGCCAGCAGGGCCAGGGACGAGCAGTACTTC. The chain links TRBV6-6 to TRBJ2-5, with D possibly TRBD1 on 5 matching bases. The last part of the DNA fits TRBJ2-7 better; the J call may be wrong. The CDR3 covers 11 residues. CDR1 is MNHNY and CDR2 is SVGAGI in the germline V gene (reference sequence).

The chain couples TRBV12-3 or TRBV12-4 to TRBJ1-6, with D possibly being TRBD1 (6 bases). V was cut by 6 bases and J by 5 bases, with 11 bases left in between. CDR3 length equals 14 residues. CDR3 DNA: TGTGCCAGCAGCCCGGGACAACATAATTCACCCCTCCACTTT. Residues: CASSPGQHNSPLHF.

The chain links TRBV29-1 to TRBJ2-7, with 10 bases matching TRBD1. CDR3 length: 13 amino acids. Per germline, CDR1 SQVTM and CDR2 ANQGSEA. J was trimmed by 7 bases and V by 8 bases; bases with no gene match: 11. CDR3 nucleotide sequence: TGCAGCATAGCCGGGACAGGGGATCGTGAGCAGTACTTC. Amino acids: CSIAGTGDREQYF.